This T cell receptor (beta chain) was obtained from a study of blood T cell repertoires in COVID-19. Study at large: Samples of COVID-19 (acute and convalescent) were obtained from the United States, Italy and Spain.

The germline CDR1 and CDR2 sequences are MNHEY and SMNVEV (reference sequence). Trimming stripped 1 base from V and 5 bases from J, with 11 bases between. The CDR3 loop spans 14 amino acids. Authors' analysis steps: From reference gene primer amplification, estimates of nucleated cell counts were derived. Sequencing used immunoSEQ multiplex PCR; TCRdb keeps in-frame clones, though not all of them. V, J and clone size are taken as reported in that table, and D and trimming were inferred from the DNA itself. The repertoire consists of under 300,000 clones, with about nine tenths occurring once and the leading ten covering 2% to 2.5%.

The chain uses TRBV27 and TRBJ1-1; D ambiguous. The sample was peripheral blood. The source is a man over 45 with acute or convalescent COVID-19. The CDR3 DNA sequence: TGTGCCAGCAGTTTATTCGCCCGCGGTACTGAAGCTTTCTTT. It specifies CASSLFARGTEAFF.